The sequence of this T cell receptor (beta chain) was determined in a study of T cell responses to AZD1222 COVID-19 vaccine. It was second doses at about 4 or about 12 weeks that were pooled. Only in-frame clones appear in the TCRdb table, and some are missing; sequencing was by immunoSEQ multiplex PCR. The sample has tens of thousands of clones; approximately 88% are singletons. The sequences come from peripheral blood, collected 28 days after the second AZD1222 dose. The receptor's source is an adult who received the AZD1222 COVID-19 vaccine.

Written as DNA, the CDR3 is TGTGCCAGCAGCGGAAGACAGGGGGCGTATGGCTACACCTTC. The encoded protein is CASSGRQGAYGYTF. The rearrangement joins TRBV27 to TRBJ1-2, with TRBD1 matching 10 bases. The CDR3 has 14 amino acids. V trimming: 6 bases; J trimming: 5 bases; junction bases outside the gene matches: 6. Germline values: CDR1 MNHEY, CDR2 SMNVEV (reference sequence).